What follows are 27 T cell receptor beta chains derived from one specimen sequenced in a study of beta chain features in type 1 diabetes. Sequenced material consisted of expressed TCRB transcripts (all of the isolated RNA was reverse transcribed). Repertoires were generated with immunoSEQ multiplex PCR, while TCRdb's copy carries only in-frame clones and drops some. Altogether more than 60,000 clones are present, around 63% being singletons, with the ten largest covering roughly 2%. Material: Tregs from blood. The receptor source for this set is a woman under 30 in good health.

In this sample, this clone turned up a few times. The chain uses TRBV18 and TRBJ2-7; 9 nucleotides line up with TRBD1. Germline trimming cut 4 bases from V and 1 base from J; bases unmatched to any gene: 5. This CDR3 is built from 15 residues. Germline CDR1 is KGHSH and CDR2 is LQKENI. The CDR3 protein is CASSLVGTGSYEQYF. As DNA, the CDR3 is TGTGCCAGCTCACTTGTAGGGACAGGGTCCTACGAGCAGTACTTC.

The V gene is TRBV9, the J gene TRBJ1-1; D is unclear. V lost 2 bases and J 3 bases, leaving 8 bases between the germline ends. This CDR3 region has 13 residues. From germline, CDR1 is SGDLS and CDR2 YYNGEE. CDR3 amino acids: CASSVEEYTEAFF. CDR3 coding DNA: TGTGCCAGCAGCGTTGAGGAGTACACTGAAGCTTTCTTT.

This clone was seen a few times. This chain uses TRBV5-1 with TRBJ2-3; D not certain. The CDR3 loop spans 14 amino acids. Trimming left V 4 bases short and J 0 bases short, with 9 bases between. Germline V gives CDR1 SGHRS, CDR2 YFSETQ. The CDR3 DNA sequence: TGCGCCAGCAGCAAGGCCGGGAGCACAGATACGCAGTATTTT. It is translated as CASSKAGSTDTQYF.

The chain is built from TRBV5-6 and TRBJ1-1, with TRBD1 matching over 7 bases. The germline V gene has CDR1 SGHDT and CDR2 YYEEEE. The CDR3 is 12 amino acids. Trimming took 4 bases from V and 8 from J; bases not matched to a gene: 5. The CDR3 protein is CASSRGTAEAFF. DNA of the CDR3: TGTGCCAGCAGCCGTGGGACAGCAGAAGCTTTCTTT.

The chain links TRBV5-1 to TRBJ2-1, with D maybe TRBD2 (6 bases). The CDR3 sequence is 16 residues long. Germline CDR1 reads SGHRS; CDR2 reads YFSETQ. Between the trimmed V and J ends, which lost 3 bases and 8 bases, there was a span of 21 bases. Here the CDR3 DNA reads TGCGCCAGCAGCTCCCTCGGGAGAGGGAATATTGATGAGCAGTTCTTC. Amino acids: CASSSLGRGNIDEQFF.

This clone was detected a few times. The chain carries TRBV5-1 and TRBJ1-1; no clear D gene. V gave up 4 bases and J gave up 4 bases, with 17 bases separating them. The CDR3 runs to 15 residues. Looked up from germline, CDR1 is SGHRS and CDR2 is YFSETQ. The CDR3 spells CASSTYGSKSTEAFF. The DNA of the CDR3 is TGCGCCAGCAGCACGTACGGGTCCAAGAGCACTGAAGCTTTCTTT.

V usage is TRBV7-9 and J usage is TRBJ1-1; 10 bases fit TRBD1. This CDR3 contains 17 residues. Germline CDR1 reads SEHNR; CDR2 reads FQNEAQ (reference sequence). The ends lost 2 bases at V and 1 base at J; junction bases unmatched: 7. CDR3 in amino acids: CASSLSPGQGENTEAFF. The CDR3 coding sequence is TGTGCCAGCAGCTTATCACCCGGACAGGGGGAGAACACTGAAGCTTTCTTT.

DNA for the CDR3: TGCGCCAGCAGCTCGGGACAGGGGTTTGAAAAACTGTTTTTT. This translates into CASSSGQGFEKLFF. The chain employs TRBV5-1 and TRBJ1-4, with TRBD1 matching over 10 bases. The CDR3 runs 14 residues. V gave up 3 bases and J gave up 7 bases; unmatched junction bases: 3. Per germline, CDR1 SGHRS and CDR2 YFSETQ.

This sequence joins TRBV7-9 and TRBJ2-7, with D possibly TRBD2 on 6 matching bases. The CDR3 runs 14 residues. The ends were cut back, 0 bases at V and 3 bases at J, with 9 bases in the middle. CDR1 is SEHNR, CDR2 FQNEAQ, per germline (reference sequence). In DNA form, the CDR3 reads TGTGCCAGCAGCTTAGCGGGACTCATCTACGAGCAGTACTTC. Translated: CASSLAGLIYEQYF.

This clone has more than one count but fewer than ten. The chain couples TRBV6-1 to TRBJ1-2; 7 nucleotides align to TRBD1. Germline V gene lookup returns CDR1 MNHNS and CDR2 SASEGT. CDR3 size: 14 residues. With 3 bases clipped from V and 8 bases from J, the junction kept 9 bases outside the gene matches. CDR3 in amino acids: CASSEWQGVRGYTF. The CDR3 nucleotides read TGTGCCAGCAGTGAGTGGCAGGGGGTGAGAGGCTACACCTTC.

This clone was seen only a few times. The CDR3 nucleotides are TGCAGCGTGACAGAGTTTAATGAAAAACTGTTTTTT. Translating gives CSVTEFNEKLFF. V gene TRBV29-1 combines with J gene TRBJ1-4; perhaps TRBD1 as D (5 bases). Trimming stripped 6 bases from V and 4 bases from J, with 9 bases between. The CDR3 sequence is 12 residues long. CDR1 is SQVTM, CDR2 ANQGSEA, per germline.

This sequence joins TRBV19 and TRBJ2-2; TRBD1 aligns across 7 bases. Trimming at V came to 8 bases and at J to 0 bases, leaving 6 bases not matched to a gene. The CDR3 runs to 15 residues. The germline CDR1 and CDR2 sequences are LNHDA and SQIVND (reference sequence). CDR3 sequence reads: CASLPGQTNTGELFF. The CDR3 DNA follows: TGTGCCAGTCTTCCGGGACAGACGAACACCGGGGAGCTGTTTTTT. Full variable domain (rest looked up from reference TRBV19 and TRBJ2-2): DGGITQSPKYLFRKEGQNVTLSCEQNLNHDAMYWYRQDPGQGLRLIYYSQIVNDFQKGDIAEGYSVSREKKESFPLTVTSAQKNPTAFYLCASLPGQTNTGELFFGEGSRLTVL.

The rearrangement joins TRBV28 to TRBJ2-1; D may be TRBD2 (6 bases). CDR1 is MDHEN, CDR2 SYDVKM, per germline. The V end lost 6 bases, the J end lost 0 bases, and 15 bases lay between the germline ends. This CDR3 is built from 16 residues. CDR3 protein: CASSPLGRISYNEQFF. For the CDR3, the DNA is TGTGCCAGCAGCCCCTTGGGGAGGATCTCCTACAATGAGCAGTTCTTC.

The V call is TRBV7-2, the J call TRBJ2-3; 7 bases map to TRBD2. The CDR3 spans 14 residues. The ends lost 7 bases at V and 2 bases at J; junction bases unmatched: 6. Per germline, CDR1 SGHTA and CDR2 FQGNSA. CDR3 nucleotides: TGTGCCAGCACCAAGGGAGGGATCACAGATACGCAGTATTTT. The encoded protein is CASTKGGITDTQYF.

This clone occurred a few times. The chain uses TRBV7-9 and TRBJ2-3, with D hard to call. Germline V gives CDR1 SEHNR, CDR2 FQNEAQ (reference sequence). Trimming took off 5 bases at V and 3 bases at J, with 9 bases between the two ends. There are 13 residues in the CDR3. Here the CDR3 DNA reads TGTGCCAGCAGCGCCCAGAGGACAGATACGCAGTATTTT. Its protein product is CASSAQRTDTQYF. The whole variable domain, remainder taken from reference TRBV7-9 and TRBJ2-3, is DTGVSQNPRHKITKRGQNVTFRCDPISEHNRLYWYRQTLGQGPEFLTYFQNEAQLEKSRLLSDRFSAERPKGSFSTLEIQRTEQGDSAMYLCASSAQRTDTQYFGPGTRLTVL.

This chain joins TRBV7-2 and TRBJ1-2; D not resolved. Trimming shortened V by 4 bases and J by 0 bases, and 6 bases separated the two germline ends. The V gene's germline CDR1 is SGHTA and CDR2 FQGNSA. This CDR3 has 13 residues. CDR3 coding DNA: TGTGCCAGCAGCTCGGTGGCTAACTATGGCTACACCTTC. Residues: CASSSVANYGYTF.

This clone was counted between two and nine times. The rearrangement joins TRBV6-5 to TRBJ1-1; TRBD1 agrees at 8 bases. Looked up from germline, CDR1 is MNHEY and CDR2 is SVGAGI. J was trimmed by 0 bases and V by 0 bases; bases with no gene match: 0. The CDR3 contains 15 residues. The CDR3: CASSYSTGVNTEAFF. In DNA form, the CDR3 reads TGTGCCAGCAGTTACTCGACAGGGGTGAACACTGAAGCTTTCTTT.

The chain uses TRBV7-9 and TRBJ1-4; D unresolved. Germline CDR1 is SEHNR and CDR2 is FQNEAQ (reference sequence). CDR3 length: 12 residues. The V end lost 5 bases, the J end lost 8 bases, and 9 bases lay between the germline ends. The DNA for the CDR3 is TGTGCCAGCAGCGGAGTTCTAGAAAAACTGTTTTTT. Its protein is CASSGVLEKLFF.

The chain employs TRBV19 and TRBJ2-1; 9 nucleotides match TRBD2. V was clipped by 6 bases and J by 5 bases; unmatched bases: 2. Looked up from germline, CDR1 is LNHDA and CDR2 is SQIVND (reference sequence). This CDR3 comprises 13 residues. The CDR3 sequence: CASRTSGHNEQFF. CDR3 nucleotide sequence: TGTGCCAGTAGGACTAGCGGTCACAATGAGCAGTTCTTC.

This chain links TRBV7-9 with TRBJ2-1; TRBD2 aligns across 10 bases. The CDR3 extends over 15 amino acids. Trimming cost V 2 bases and J 2 bases; bases outside gene matches: 0. Germline V CDR1 and CDR2: SEHNR, FQNEAQ (reference sequence). The CDR3 DNA reads as TGTGCCAGCAGCTTACTAGCGGGGGCCTACAATGAGCAGTTCTTC. Residues: CASSLLAGAYNEQFF.

The chain has TRBV29-1 and TRBJ2-6; D gene uncertain. Germline V gene data show CDR1 as SQVTM and CDR2 as ANQGSEA. CDR3 size: 13 residues. Deletions cut 4 bases from V and 0 bases from J, with 4 bases between. The CDR3 bases are TGCAGCGTTGCGGGCTCTGGGGCCAACGTCCTGACTTTC. It translates to CSVAGSGANVLTF.

In this sample, this clone turned up a few times. As DNA, the CDR3 is TGCGCCAGCAGCCTCATGGGCATAAATAATGAAAAACTGTTTTTT. Translating it yields CASSLMGINNEKLFF. The V gene is TRBV5-1, the J gene TRBJ1-4; D call uncertain. In germline, CDR1 is SGHRS, CDR2 YFSETQ. The length of the CDR3 is 15 residues. Trimming cost V 4 bases and J 4 bases, with 14 bases left between them.

The chain has TRBV7-2 and TRBJ2-1; 7 positions match TRBD2. This CDR3 region has 18 residues. CDR1 and CDR2 from the germline V gene are SGHTA and FQGNSA. The ends lost 7 bases at V and 0 bases at J; junction bases unmatched: 15. The CDR3 DNA reads TGTGCCAGCATCCCGATAGGGTCGCGGGGGAGCTCCTACAATGAGCAGTTCTTC. It codes for CASIPIGSRGSSYNEQFF.

This chain's CDR3 is CASRKQGYNSPLHF. Here the CDR3 DNA reads TGTGCCAGCAGAAAACAGGGTTATAATTCACCCCTCCACTTT. The chain has TRBV27 and TRBJ1-6, with D maybe TRBD1 (6 bases). Germline CDR1 is MNHEY and CDR2 is SMNVEV (reference sequence). The CDR3 is made up of 14 amino acids. The V and J ends lost 6 bases and 4 bases respectively, with 10 bases between them.

The J gene is TRBJ2-7, the V gene TRBV7-8; D is possibly TRBD1 (6 bases). Germline assignment: CDR1 SGHVS and CDR2 FQNEAQ. The CDR3 is 14 amino acids. Trimming pared 4 bases from V and 5 bases from J, leaving 15 bases between. CDR3 DNA: TGTGCCAGCAGCTCACAGGGCTGGAAGGACGAGCAGTACTTC. It is translated as CASSSQGWKDEQYF.

The CDR3 region is CASSFEQPYEQYF. CDR3 sequence (DNA): TGTGCCAGCAGTTTTGAACAGCCCTACGAGCAGTACTTC. The chain combines TRBV6-6 with TRBJ2-7, with D hard to call. V was cut by 4 bases and J by 2 bases, with 9 bases left in between. Germline V CDR1 and CDR2: MNHNY, SVGAGI (reference sequence). The CDR3 contains 13 residues.

The rearrangement joins TRBV2 to TRBJ1-5; 8 nucleotides line up with TRBD1. The CDR3 sequence is 14 residues long. CDR1 is SNHLY, CDR2 FYNNEI, per germline. The V segment lost 6 bases and the J segment 7 bases; nucleotides outside the gene matches: 8. CDR3 bases: TGTGCCAGCAGCGCCTCAGGGGGCGTACAGCCCCAGCATTTT. It translates to CASSASGGVQPQHF.